The clone carrying this T cell receptor beta chain was counted between two and nine times. What it binds is unknown. The sample originates from a study of post-analysis software for immune sequencing data. Study-level information: Recorded subtypes: relapsing-remitting, secondary progressive, progressive-relapsing; some patients unannotated.

Study results and caveats: Batch-matched samples strongly co-clustered by F measure. In patients, TRBV5-6, TRBV5-1 and TRBV20-1 belonged to four or five TRBV segments found more frequently than in controls.

From germline, CDR1 is SGHTA and CDR2 FQGNSA. V dropped 2 bases and J dropped 5 bases, with 10 bases sitting between them. The CDR3 sequence is 14 residues long. Incorporated into the TCR beta cDNA libraries were unique molecular identifiers, which served to reduce PCR and sequencing biases. The authors obtained 500,000 to 600,000 cDNA molecules from roughly 1.1 to 9.2 million T cells. Each CDR3 protein is one row after TCRdb ran MiXCR on the PCR reads. The sample has fewer than 850,000 distinct CDR3 sequences; 30% are singletons. This receptor was obtained from a girl between 5 and 17 years old with multiple sclerosis. J is TRBJ1-5 and V is TRBV7-2, with D unresolved. The material sequenced was blood. CDR3 coding DNA: TGTGCCAGCAGCTTAACCAGCGTCGATCAGCCCCAGCATTTT. It yields the protein CASSLTSVDQPQHF. Full variable domain (remainder filled in from reference TRBV7-2 and TRBJ1-5): GAGVSQSPSNKVTEKGKDVELRCDPISGHTALYWYRQSLGQGLEFLIYFQGNSAPDKSGLPSDRFSAERTGGSVSTLTIQRTQQEDSAVYLCASSLTSVDQPQHFGDGTRLSIL.